The 24 T cell receptor beta chains listed next were all sequenced from one sample in a study of shared clonotypes between healthy human individuals. TCRdb's copy holds only in-frame clones and misses some; the assay was immunoSEQ multiplex PCR. This sample has hundreds of thousands of clones; around three quarters occur once, and the top ten carry roughly 1.9%. The specimen sequenced was memory CD4+ T cells sorted from blood. Stated subset: CD45RA-negative fraction. The origin of the receptors is a woman aged 25 to 45 in good health.

The rearrangement joins TRBV5-8 to TRBJ1-1; no reliable D call. The germline V and J ends were trimmed by 2 bases and 1 base, with 12 bases remaining between them. From germline, CDR1 is SGHTS and CDR2 YDEGEE. The CDR3 consists of 15 residues. The DNA for the CDR3 is TGTGCCAGCAGCTTCCAGGCCATAAAGAACACTGAAGCTTTCTTT. This translates into CASSFQAIKNTEAFF.

This rearrangement joins TRBV21-1 to TRBJ1-5. TRBV21-1 is classified as a pseudogene. The CDR3 spans 15 residues. The CDR3 nucleotides are TGTGCCAGCAGCAAAGTATATGGAAGCAATCAGCCCCAGCATTTT. Protein sequence: CASSKVYGSNQPQHF.

The rearrangement joins TRBV27 to TRBJ2-7; 12 nucleotides line up with TRBD1. Germline V gives CDR1 MNHEY, CDR2 SMNVEV (reference sequence). The CDR3 runs to 15 residues. V was pared by 5 bases and J by 4 bases, with 6 bases of the junction left unmatched. The CDR3 reads CASSTPGQGAYEQYF. CDR3 in DNA: TGTGCCAGCAGTACACCGGGACAGGGGGCTTACGAGCAGTACTTC.

The chain employs TRBV18 and TRBJ2-7; unclear D gene. The CDR3 covers 12 residues. Trimming removed 2 bases from V and 6 bases from J, with 8 bases in between. Germline lookup yields CDR1 KGHSH and CDR2 LQKENI. CDR3: CASSPEAPEQYF. The DNA for the CDR3 is TGTGCCAGCTCACCAGAGGCCCCCGAGCAGTACTTC.

This clone was found once. The rearrangement joins TRBV4-1 to TRBJ2-5; no clear D. The CDR3 spans 16 residues. CDR1 MGHRA and CDR2 YSYEKL come from the germline V gene. With 1 base removed from V and 2 bases from J, the gap between germline ends came to 14 bases. The CDR3 region has the DNA TGCGCCAGCAGCCAAGGATTGGGCACGCAACAAGAGACCCAGTACTTC. Translated, it gives CASSQGLGTQQETQYF.

The chain is built from TRBV27 and TRBJ2-2; no firm D call. Germline values: CDR1 MNHEY, CDR2 SMNVEV (reference sequence). The V end lost 5 bases, the J end lost 2 bases, and 9 bases lay between the germline ends. There are 14 residues in the CDR3. The CDR3 nucleotides read TGTGCCAGCAGTCTTCGATTCAACACCGGGGAGCTGTTTTTT. It is translated as CASSLRFNTGELFF.

This sequence joins TRBV6-6 and TRBJ2-7; 9 nucleotides align to TRBD1. After removal of 2 bases from V and 6 bases from J, the junction contained 11 bases not matched to a gene. CDR1 and CDR2 (germline): MNHNY, SVGAGI (reference sequence). The CDR3 length is 16 residues. The CDR3 loop reads CASSYRGRDRAAEQYF. Written as DNA, the CDR3 is TGTGCCAGCAGTTACCGAGGCCGGGACAGGGCCGCCGAGCAGTACTTC.

The rearrangement links TRBV2 to TRBJ2-7, with TRBD2 identical over 10 bases. The CDR3 extends over 15 amino acids. The V and J ends lost 5 bases and 1 base, in that order; junction bases with no gene match: 5. Per germline, CDR1 SNHLY and CDR2 FYNNEI. In DNA form, the CDR3 reads TGTGCCAGCAGTAGTAAACTAGCGGGGTCCTACGAGCAGTACTTC. It translates to CASSSKLAGSYEQYF.

In its sample, this clone was seen a few times. V gene TRBV7-9 combines with J gene TRBJ1-2; TRBD1 might be the D (6 bases). The germline V gene encodes CDR1 SEHNR and CDR2 FQNEAQ (reference sequence). V lost 8 bases, J lost 0 bases, and 13 bases lay in between. This CDR3 has 14 amino acids. The CDR3, as DNA: TGTGCCAGCTCTATAGGGGGGGCTAACTATGGCTACACCTTC. Protein: CASSIGGANYGYTF.

The chain is built from TRBV5-4 and TRBJ2-6; D is perhaps TRBD1 (6 bases). This CDR3 spans 16 amino acids. Looked up from germline, CDR1 is SGHNT and CDR2 is YYREEE (reference sequence). The germline V and J ends were trimmed by 3 bases and 2 bases, with 12 bases remaining between them. The CDR3 region has the DNA TGTGCCAGCAGCTCGAGAAGGGGGACTGGGGCCAACGTCCTGACTTTC. Residues: CASSSRRGTGANVLTF.

This clone is a singleton in its sample. V usage is TRBV7-9 and J usage is TRBJ2-1, with 15 bases that match TRBD2. The length of the CDR3 is 16 residues. Germline CDR1 SEHNR, CDR2 FQNEAQ (reference sequence). The ends lost 5 bases at V and 12 bases at J; junction bases unmatched: 11. CDR3 protein: CASSAEPGLAGGMQFF. In DNA, the CDR3 is TGTGCCAGCAGCGCAGAACCGGGACTAGCGGGAGGCATGCAGTTCTTC.

The table lists this clone with a count of one. CDR3 in DNA: TGCGCCAGCAGTGAGCTAGCGGGAGGGGAGCAGTACTTC. Amino acid sequence: CASSELAGGEQYF. J is TRBJ2-7 and V is TRBV10-1, with 12 bases lining up with TRBD2. The junction had 0 bases not matched to a gene; V was cut back by 2 bases and J by 7 bases. The CDR3 loop spans 13 amino acids. Germline loops: CDR1 WNHNN, CDR2 SYGVQD (reference sequence).

The rearrangement links TRBV5-1 to TRBJ2-2; no definite D call. Trimming stripped 1 base from V and 0 bases from J, with 10 bases between. Germline V lookup: CDR1 SGHRS, CDR2 YFSETQ. This CDR3 has 16 residues. The CDR3 DNA is TGCGCCAGCAGCTTGCACAAGGGTCCGAACACCGGGGAGCTGTTTTTT. Its protein product is CASSLHKGPNTGELFF.

The V call is TRBV2, the J call TRBJ1-5, with D perhaps matching TRBD1 (5 bases). The germline CDR1 and CDR2 sequences are SNHLY and FYNNEI. This CDR3 region has 15 residues. V was shortened by 2 bases and J by 0 bases, with 8 bases between the two germline ends. The CDR3 protein is CASSELGVSNQPQHF. The CDR3 DNA follows: TGTGCCAGCAGTGAACTGGGGGTTAGCAATCAGCCCCAGCATTTT.

This clone was seen once. The gene calls are TRBV6-1 and TRBJ2-1, with D perhaps matching TRBD1 (5 bases). This CDR3 has 12 residues. Germline V gene sequence: CDR1 MNHNS, CDR2 SASEGT. The V end lost 5 bases, the J end lost 7 bases, and 9 bases lay between the germline ends. In DNA, the CDR3 is TGTGCCAGCAGTCGACAGTGGAATGAGCAGTTCTTC. The encoded protein is CASSRQWNEQFF.

V usage is TRBV6-1 and J usage is TRBJ2-7; unclear D gene. This CDR3 region has 14 residues. Germline values: CDR1 MNHNS, CDR2 SASEGT. The V end was cut by 4 bases, the J end by 6 bases, with 16 bases between. The CDR3 loop is CASSVNPALGEQYF. CDR3 DNA: TGTGCCAGCAGTGTTAATCCGGCTCTGGGCGAGCAGTACTTC.

Here the CDR3 reads CASSHPLAGVQYF. The CDR3 DNA reads as TGCGCCAGCAGCCATCCCCTAGCGGGAGTACAGTACTTC. The rearrangement joins TRBV4-1 to TRBJ2-7; 10 bases align to TRBD2. Germline CDR1 MGHRA, CDR2 YSYEKL. The CDR3 extends over 13 amino acids. With 3 bases clipped from V and 10 bases from J, the junction kept 6 bases outside the gene matches.

This sequence joins TRBV28 and TRBJ1-3; TRBD1 might be the D (6 bases). Looked up from germline, CDR1 is MDHEN and CDR2 is SYDVKM. Trimming cost V 6 bases and J 7 bases, with 13 bases left between them. This CDR3 contains 13 residues. CDR3 sequence: CASSDHRENTIYF. CDR3 coding DNA: TGTGCCAGCAGCGACCACAGGGAGAACACCATATATTTT. Drawing the rest from reference TRBV28 and TRBJ1-3, the complete variable domain is DVKVTQSSRYLVKRTGEKVFLECVQDMDHENMFWYRQDPGLGLRLIYFSYDVKMKEKGDIPEGYSVSREKKERFSLILESASTNQTSMYLCASSDHRENTIYFGEGSWLTVV.

The chain carries TRBV19 and TRBJ2-1; D not certain. Trimming took 1 base from V and 0 from J, leaving 10 bases between them. There are 16 residues in the CDR3. Germline V CDR1 and CDR2: LNHDA, SQIVND (reference sequence). The DNA of the CDR3 is TGTGCCAGTAGTATAGGCTTCGACCGCTCCTACAATGAGCAGTTCTTC. This encodes CASSIGFDRSYNEQFF.

The chain has TRBV10-3 and TRBJ1-4, with 11 bases aligning to TRBD1. The CDR3 covers 15 residues. Per germline, CDR1 ENHRY and CDR2 SYGVKD. J was trimmed by 1 base and V by 11 bases; bases with no gene match: 6. DNA for the CDR3: TGTGCCTCCCGGGACAGGGGGAAAACTAATGAAAAACTGTTTTTT. Translated: CASRDRGKTNEKLFF.

J is TRBJ2-2 and V is TRBV2, with TRBD1 as a possible D gene (5 bases). Per the germline V gene, CDR1 is SNHLY and CDR2 is FYNNEI. V was pared by 3 bases and J by 4 bases, with 12 bases between. The CDR3 is made up of 15 amino acids. The CDR3 protein is CASSERQGSTGELFF. CDR3 bases: TGTGCCAGCAGTGAGCGGCAGGGTAGCACCGGGGAGCTGTTTTTT.

This clone came up many times. V gene TRBV19 combines with J gene TRBJ2-1; TRBD2 might be the D (6 bases). Trimming took off 4 bases at V and 9 bases at J, with 13 bases between the two ends. This CDR3 is built from 13 residues. Germline V CDR1 and CDR2: LNHDA, SQIVND (reference sequence). This CDR3 is CASSRKLAGEQFF. As DNA, the CDR3 is TGTGCCAGTAGTAGGAAACTAGCCGGTGAGCAGTTCTTC.

Notes on this clone: The same CDR3 also results from other DNA sequences found in this sample. The V gene is TRBV28, the J gene TRBJ1-2; weak D call: TRBD1 (6 bases). The CDR3 length is 14 residues. V was clipped by 2 bases and J by 4 bases, with 11 bases between them. Looked up from germline, CDR1 is MDHEN and CDR2 is SYDVKM. The DNA of the CDR3 is TGTGCCAGCAGTTTACCAGGACAGCCCTATGGCTACACCTTC. Translated: CASSLPGQPYGYTF.

In its sample, this clone was seen many times. The chain combines TRBV6-1 with TRBJ1-2; the D gene is possibly TRBD1 (6 bases). Trimming cost V 5 bases and J 1 base, with 11 bases left between them. CDR3 length equals 14 residues. The germline V gene encodes CDR1 MNHNS and CDR2 SASEGT. CDR3 loop: CASSRGAFNYGYTF. CDR3 nucleotides: TGTGCCAGCAGTCGGGGGGCGTTTAACTATGGCTACACCTTC.